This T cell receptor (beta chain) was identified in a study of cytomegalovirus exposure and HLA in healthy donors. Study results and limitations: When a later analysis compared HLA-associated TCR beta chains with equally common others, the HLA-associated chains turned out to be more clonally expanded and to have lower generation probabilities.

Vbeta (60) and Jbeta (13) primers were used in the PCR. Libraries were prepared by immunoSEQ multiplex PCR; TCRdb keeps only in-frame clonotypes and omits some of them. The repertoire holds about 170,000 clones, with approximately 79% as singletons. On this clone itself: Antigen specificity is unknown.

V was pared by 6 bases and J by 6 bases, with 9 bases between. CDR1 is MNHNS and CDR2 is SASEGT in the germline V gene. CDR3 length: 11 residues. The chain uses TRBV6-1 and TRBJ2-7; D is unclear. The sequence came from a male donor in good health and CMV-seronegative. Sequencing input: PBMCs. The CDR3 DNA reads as TGTGCCAGCAGCCGCACGGGCGAGCAGTACTTC. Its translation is CASSRTGEQYF.